This T cell receptor beta chain was captured in a study of blood T cell repertoires in COVID-19. Study context: Donors in the United States, Italy and Spain gave samples during acute or convalescent COVID-19. In each case, the material was cDNA or gDNA derived from T cells, B-cell-depleted T cells, or PBMCs.

Participants spanned ages about 18 to 100 years and resided in roughly 22 US areas. Source study methods: Amplification from reference gene primers served as the basis for estimated nucleated cell counts. The assay was immunoSEQ multiplex PCR, and TCRdb's table has in-frame clones only and misses some. That table supplies the V and J calls and clone size; D and trimming were determined from the DNA. This sample has over 350,000 clones, with around 89% found just once. In its sample, this clone was seen once. From germline, CDR1 is SGDLS and CDR2 YYNGEE. V gave up 7 bases and J gave up 5 bases, with 16 bases separating them. The CDR3 is 15 residues long.

The TCR comes from a woman aged 25 to 39 with acute COVID-19. The rearrangement uses TRBV9 and TRBJ1-6; weak D call: TRBD1 (6 bases). Sequencing input: PBMCs or T cells enriched from blood (not recorded which). This CDR3 reads CASGGGRRDNSPLHF. In DNA, the CDR3 is TGTGCCAGCGGGGGCGGACGAAGGGATAATTCACCCCTCCACTTT.